Listed here are 32 T cell receptor beta chains from one sample, sequenced in a study of blood T cell repertoires in COVID-19. Assay: immunoSEQ multiplex PCR; the TCRdb copy retains only in-frame clones and omits some. The sample has 90,000 or so clones; around 91% are singletons. The source material was peripheral blood. The receptors derive from a young man with COVID-19, enrolled during active disease.

This clone was counted a single time. The chain links TRBV6-2 or TRBV6-3 to TRBJ2-7; 12 bases align to TRBD2. Germline CDR1 reads MNHEY; CDR2 reads SVGEGT. This CDR3 is 15 amino acids long. The V gene end was trimmed by 6 bases and the J gene end by 6 bases; junction bases not matched to a gene: 9. This chain's CDR3 is CASSREGLAGAEQYF. The CDR3 DNA follows: TGTGCCAGCAGCCGAGAGGGACTAGCGGGTGCCGAGCAGTACTTC.

This chain uses TRBV28 with TRBJ2-7, with unresolved D. Trimming removed 6 bases at V and 7 bases at J, with 13 bases between. Germline CDR1 and CDR2: MDHEN and SYDVKM. The CDR3 consists of 12 residues. CDR3 amino acids: CASRNLNGEQYF. CDR3 coding DNA: TGTGCCAGCAGGAACTTAAACGGTGAGCAGTACTTC.

The rearrangement uses TRBV11-2 and TRBJ2-3; 9 bases map to TRBD2. J lost 1 base, V lost 5 bases, and 4 bases had no gene match. The germline gives CDR1 SGHAT, CDR2 FQNNGV. This CDR3 comprises 15 residues. For the CDR3, the DNA is TGTGCCAGCAGCCCCTGGACTAGCGGCACAGATACGCAGTATTTT. It translates to CASSPWTSGTDTQYF.

The CDR3 region has the DNA TGTGCCAGCAGTGTAGTGGTAGCGGGAGTGTACGAGCAGTACTTC. Amino acid sequence: CASSVVVAGVYEQYF. The V and J genes are TRBV2 and TRBJ2-7; 9 bases map to TRBD2. Germline CDR1 SNHLY, CDR2 FYNNEI. The CDR3 loop spans 15 amino acids. The junction had 8 bases not matched to a gene; V was cut back by 4 bases and J by 4 bases.

The V and J genes are TRBV27 and TRBJ1-2; TRBD1 agrees at 7 bases. The CDR3 covers 14 residues. J gave up 7 bases and V 4 bases, and 9 bases lay outside the gene matches. In germline, CDR1 is MNHEY, CDR2 SMNVEV (reference sequence). In DNA, the CDR3 is TGTGCCAGCAGTTCTAATCAGGGGGAGGTTGGCTACACCTTC. Translation: CASSSNQGEVGYTF.

This clone was counted once. The V and J genes are TRBV4-1 and TRBJ1-6, with 7 bases fitting TRBD1. This CDR3 has 19 residues. Trimming took 3 bases from V and 6 from J; bases not matched to a gene: 17. Per the germline V gene, CDR1 is MGHRA and CDR2 is YSYEKL. The CDR3 DNA is TGCGCCAGCAGCCAGGACCCATTCAAGACAGGGCTTGTTAATTCACCCCTCCACTTT. Amino acids: CASSQDPFKTGLVNSPLHF.

V usage is TRBV24-1 and J usage is TRBJ2-7, with 8 bases identical to TRBD2. V shed 4 bases, J shed 4 bases, and the junction held 8 bases outside the gene matches. Looked up from germline, CDR1 is KGHDR and CDR2 is SFDVKD. The CDR3 runs to 15 residues. CDR3 loop: CATSDPPGGVYEQYF. The CDR3 DNA is TGTGCCACCAGTGACCCCCCGGGAGGGGTATACGAGCAGTACTTC.

The rearrangement uses TRBV13 and TRBJ1-3, with 11 positions matching TRBD1. The CDR3 is 18 residues long. In germline, CDR1 is PRHDT, CDR2 FYEKMQ (reference sequence). The J segment lost 0 bases and the V segment lost 5 bases, leaving 9 bases of the junction unmatched. The CDR3 protein is CASSQRTGGLSSGNTIYF. CDR3 DNA: TGTGCCAGCAGCCAAAGGACAGGGGGCCTGAGCTCTGGAAACACCATATATTTT.

The J gene is TRBJ2-7, the V gene TRBV4-3; 10 positions match TRBD1. This CDR3 contains 18 residues. J lost 0 bases, V lost 0 bases, and 8 bases had no gene match. Germline lookup yields CDR1 LGHNA and CDR2 YSLEER. The DNA of the CDR3 is TGCGCCAGCAGCCAAGATCTGACAGGGGGCCTGCTCTCCTACGAGCAGTACTTC. Translated: CASSQDLTGGLLSYEQYF.

This clone showed up just once. The chain uses TRBV29-1 and TRBJ2-3; D possibly corresponds to TRBD1 (6 bases). Germline values: CDR1 SQVTM, CDR2 ANQGSEA. The CDR3 sequence is 12 residues long. Trimming removed 7 bases from V and 14 bases from J, with 22 bases in between. The chain's CDR3 is CSGLGQPRDTYF. The CDR3 DNA follows: TGCAGCGGGCTTGGACAGCCCCGAGATACGTATTTT.

CDR3 amino acids: CASSFLPGSDEQYF. Here the CDR3 DNA reads TGTGCCAGCAGCTTTCTGCCGGGGTCGGACGAGCAGTACTTC. V and J are TRBV13 and TRBJ2-7; maybe TRBD2 (5 bases). CDR1 PRHDT and CDR2 FYEKMQ come from the germline V gene (reference sequence). The CDR3 is 14 amino acids. Between the trimmed V and J ends, which lost 3 bases and 5 bases, there was a span of 14 bases. The entire variable domain, with the rest obtained from reference TRBV13 and TRBJ2-7, is as follows: AAGVIQSPRHLIKEKRETATLKCYPIPRHDTVYWYQQGPGQDPQFLISFYEKMQSDKGSIPDRFSAQQFSDYHSELNMSSLELGDSALYFCASSFLPGSDEQYFGPGTRLTVT.

V usage is TRBV28 and J usage is TRBJ1-2; 8 positions match TRBD1. The V gene end was trimmed by 2 bases and the J gene end by 5 bases; junction bases not matched to a gene: 4. This CDR3 has 14 residues. Germline lookup yields CDR1 MDHEN and CDR2 SYDVKM. The CDR3 is CASSLMGQEYGYTF. The CDR3 bases are TGTGCCAGCAGTTTAATGGGACAGGAGTATGGCTACACCTTC.

The chain recombines TRBV5-8 with TRBJ2-3; D possibly corresponds to TRBD1 (5 bases). V lost 1 base to trimming and J lost 0 bases, with 9 bases between them. The length of the CDR3 is 15 residues. Germline V gives CDR1 SGHTS, CDR2 YDEGEE. This CDR3 is CASSLYGASTDTQYF. The CDR3 DNA sequence: TGTGCCAGCAGCTTGTATGGGGCTAGCACAGATACGCAGTATTTT. The entire variable domain, with the rest obtained from reference TRBV5-8 and TRBJ2-3, is as follows: EAGVTQSPTHLIKTRGQQATLRCSPISGHTSVYWYQQALGLGLQFLLWYDEGEERNRGNFPPRFSGRQFPNYSSELNVNALELEDSALYLCASSLYGASTDTQYFGPGTRLTVL.

The chain is built from TRBV10-2 and TRBJ2-7; 10 nucleotides agree with TRBD1. CDR1 and CDR2 from the germline V gene are WSHSY and SAAADI. This CDR3 region has 14 residues. J was trimmed by 9 bases and V by 5 bases; bases with no gene match: 10. The CDR3 coding sequence is TGCGCCAGCAGTCCTCGACAGGGGGCTAGTGGGCAGTACTTC. Protein product: CASSPRQGASGQYF.

The V gene is TRBV30, the J gene TRBJ1-1; D gene uncertain. Germline assignment: CDR1 GTSNPN and CDR2 SVGIG (reference sequence). The V and J ends lost 2 bases and 5 bases respectively, with 15 bases between them. The CDR3 has 14 residues. Here the CDR3 DNA reads TGTGCCTGGAGTATGTCCGGGGTCAAGACTGAAGCTTTCTTT. The encoded protein is CAWSMSGVKTEAFF.

The rearrangement links TRBV3-1 (or the pseudogene TRBV3-2) to TRBJ1-1, with 7 bases that match TRBD1. The CDR3 sequence is 15 residues long. Germline CDR1 and CDR2: LGHDT and YNNKEL (reference sequence). Trimming removed 1 base from V and 5 bases from J; junction bases left unmatched: 7. CDR3 DNA: TGTGCCAGCAGCCAAGCCGCGACAGGGCCAACTGAAGCTTTCTTT. Translating gives CASSQAATGPTEAFF.

Written as DNA, the CDR3 is TGTGCCAGCAGCCCAATCGGGTCCCGAAGCACCGGGGAGCTGTTTTTT. Translation: CASSPIGSRSTGELFF. This chain joins TRBV5-4 and TRBJ2-2, with unresolved D. The germline V gene has CDR1 SGHNT and CDR2 YYREEE (reference sequence). The CDR3 contains 16 residues. V was clipped by 4 bases and J by 4 bases, with 17 bases between them.

The genes are TRBV5-6 and TRBJ1-2; 9 bases map to TRBD1. The CDR3 runs to 18 residues. The germline V gene has CDR1 SGHDT and CDR2 YYEEEE. Trimming at V came to 3 bases and at J to 1 base, leaving 13 bases not matched to a gene. The CDR3 here is CASSSHGDRVSGNYGYTF. CDR3 coding DNA: TGTGCCAGCAGCTCACATGGGGACAGGGTTAGCGGTAACTATGGCTACACCTTC.

The chain couples TRBV6-2 or TRBV6-3 to TRBJ1-2; possible D gene TRBD1, 6 bases. V was pared by 2 bases and J by 8 bases, with 24 bases between. This CDR3 has 17 residues. CDR1 is MNHEY and CDR2 is SVGEGT in the germline V gene. CDR3 amino acids: CASSYTNPHRDSRGYTF. DNA for the CDR3: TGTGCCAGCAGTTACACCAACCCTCACAGGGATTCAAGGGGCTACACCTTC.

The J gene is TRBJ1-1, the V gene TRBV13; D gene uncertain. The CDR3 is 13 amino acids. V dropped 5 bases and J dropped 1 base, with 8 bases sitting between them. Germline V gene lookup returns CDR1 PRHDT and CDR2 FYEKMQ (reference sequence). In DNA, the CDR3 is TGTGCCAGCAGCCCAGCAGGGAACACTGAAGCTTTCTTT. It translates to CASSPAGNTEAFF.

J is TRBJ2-7 and V is TRBV27, with 9 bases aligning to TRBD1. Unmatched junction bases numbered 11, after V lost 5 bases and J lost 0 bases. CDR1 is MNHEY, CDR2 SMNVEV, per germline (reference sequence). The CDR3 spans 17 residues. The CDR3 here is CASSPHPGTGPSYEQYF. The CDR3, as DNA: TGTGCCAGCAGTCCCCACCCCGGGACAGGGCCCTCCTACGAGCAGTACTTC.

The CDR3 nucleotides are TGTGCCTGGAGTGTAGGGCAGGGGATCCGAGGCTACACCTTC. Protein: CAWSVGQGIRGYTF. The chain uses TRBV30 and TRBJ1-2, with D tentatively TRBD1 (6 bases). Germline V gene data show CDR1 as GTSNPN and CDR2 as SVGIG (reference sequence). Trimming removed 0 bases from V and 8 bases from J, with 16 bases in between. CDR3 length equals 14 residues. Using reference TRBV30 and TRBJ1-2 for the parts outside the CDR3, the full variable domain is SQTIHQWPATLVQPVGSPLSLECTVEGTSNPNLYWYRQAAGRGLQLLFYSVGIGQISSEVPQNLSASRPQDRQFILSSKKLLLSDSGFYLCAWSVGQGIRGYTFGSGTRLTVV.

The chain joins TRBV29-1 to TRBJ1-5; D is uncertain. This CDR3 has 13 residues. Germline V gene data show CDR1 as SQVTM and CDR2 as ANQGSEA. V gave up 5 bases and J gave up 3 bases, with 11 bases separating them. The CDR3 sequence: CSVRVGYNQPQHF. The DNA for the CDR3 is TGCAGCGTTCGTGTCGGTTACAATCAGCCCCAGCATTTT.

The chain recombines TRBV6-2 or TRBV6-3 with TRBJ2-3; perhaps TRBD2 as D (6 bases). This CDR3 spans 15 amino acids. Germline values: CDR1 MNHEY, CDR2 SVGEGT. The V gene lost 2 bases and the J gene lost 0 bases, with 9 bases spanning the gap. The CDR3 region is CASSYLRGSTDTQYF. CDR3 nucleotide sequence: TGTGCCAGCAGTTACCTCCGGGGGAGCACAGATACGCAGTATTTT.

This clone showed up just a few times. The rearrangement links TRBV6-5 to TRBJ2-3; the match to TRBD2 covers 12 bases. Trimming cost V 6 bases and J 1 base; bases outside gene matches: 2. Germline CDR1 MNHEY, CDR2 SVGAGI. CDR3 size: 15 residues. The DNA for the CDR3 is TGTGCCAGCAGCCGACTAGCGGGAGGCACAGATACGCAGTATTTT. Translation: CASSRLAGGTDTQYF.

This clone showed up just once. The chain combines TRBV30 with TRBJ2-2; possible D gene TRBD1, 6 bases. CDR3 length: 12 amino acids. Trimming took off 5 bases at V and 3 bases at J, with 7 bases between the two ends. Per germline, CDR1 GTSNPN and CDR2 SVGIG (reference sequence). The DNA of the CDR3 is TGTGCCTGGGCAGGGGACACCGGGGAGCTGTTTTTT. This encodes CAWAGDTGELFF.

The chain joins TRBV28 to TRBJ1-5; D is unclear. The CDR3 length is 13 residues. Germline V CDR1 and CDR2: MDHEN, SYDVKM. Between the trimmed V and J ends, which lost 8 bases and 4 bases, there was a span of 12 bases. For the CDR3, the DNA is TGTGCCAGCGAAGCGTACGGGAATCAGCCCCAGCATTTT. It codes for CASEAYGNQPQHF.

The J gene is TRBJ2-7, the V gene TRBV13; D remains ambiguous. Trimming pared 0 bases from V and 2 bases from J, leaving 11 bases between. The germline gives CDR1 PRHDT, CDR2 FYEKMQ (reference sequence). The CDR3 extends over 15 amino acids. The CDR3 DNA reads TGTGCCAGCAGCTTAGGCCCGAGTTTAGCCTACGAGCAGTACTTC. It translates to CASSLGPSLAYEQYF.

This chain connects TRBV7-9 to TRBJ1-2; D unresolved. Germline V gives CDR1 SEHNR, CDR2 FQNEAQ (reference sequence). The CDR3 consists of 13 residues. Trimming removed 3 bases at V and 2 bases at J, with 7 bases between. The DNA for the CDR3 is TGTGCCAGCAGCTTGCGGGAAAACTATGGCTACACCTTC. It codes for CASSLRENYGYTF.

The chain links TRBV5-5 to TRBJ1-6; 9 bases map to TRBD1. The junction had 10 bases not matched to a gene; V was cut back by 5 bases and J by 7 bases. Germline assignment: CDR1 SGHKS and CDR2 YYEKEE (reference sequence). CDR3 length: 16 amino acids. The CDR3 region is CASRPTGQGGNSPLHF. CDR3 bases: TGTGCCAGCAGGCCGACGGGACAGGGAGGCAATTCACCCCTCCACTTT.

The chain employs TRBV4-3 and TRBJ2-7, with TRBD2 identical over 11 bases. V dropped 0 bases and J dropped 3; count of bases not matched to a gene: 4. This CDR3 comprises 16 residues. In germline, CDR1 is LGHNA, CDR2 YSLEER. The CDR3 here is CASSQDLLAGDYEQYF. The CDR3, as DNA: TGCGCCAGCAGCCAAGATTTACTAGCGGGGGACTACGAGCAGTACTTC.

The V gene is TRBV19, the J gene TRBJ1-5; tentatively, D is TRBD1 (5 bases). Germline values: CDR1 LNHDA, CDR2 SQIVND (reference sequence). V was pared by 11 bases and J by 8 bases, with 19 bases between. The length of the CDR3 is 13 residues. The CDR3 DNA is TGTGCCTCCAGAGGGACCGGGACTAAGCCCCAGCATTTT. Its protein product is CASRGTGTKPQHF.